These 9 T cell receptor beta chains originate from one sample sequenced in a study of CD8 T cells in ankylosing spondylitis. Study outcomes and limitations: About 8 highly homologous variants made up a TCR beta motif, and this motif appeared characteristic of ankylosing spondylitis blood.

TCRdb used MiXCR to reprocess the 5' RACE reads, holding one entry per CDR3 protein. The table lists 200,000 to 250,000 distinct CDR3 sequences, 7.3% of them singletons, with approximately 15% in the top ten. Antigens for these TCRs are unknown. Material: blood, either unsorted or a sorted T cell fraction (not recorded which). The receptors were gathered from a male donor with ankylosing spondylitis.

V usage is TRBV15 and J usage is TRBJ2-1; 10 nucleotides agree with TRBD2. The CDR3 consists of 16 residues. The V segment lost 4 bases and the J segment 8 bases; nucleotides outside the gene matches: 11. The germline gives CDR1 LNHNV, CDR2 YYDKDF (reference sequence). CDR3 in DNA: TGTGCCACCAGCATGGGGGCTAGCGGGAGTCTCTATGAGCAGTTCTTC. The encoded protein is CATSMGASGSLYEQFF.

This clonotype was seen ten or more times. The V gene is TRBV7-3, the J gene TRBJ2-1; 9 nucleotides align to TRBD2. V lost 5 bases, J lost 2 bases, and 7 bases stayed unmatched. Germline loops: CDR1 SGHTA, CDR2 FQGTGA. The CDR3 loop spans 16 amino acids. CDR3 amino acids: CASSQIAGATYNEQFF. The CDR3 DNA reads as TGTGCCAGCAGCCAAATAGCGGGGGCGACCTACAATGAGCAGTTCTTC.

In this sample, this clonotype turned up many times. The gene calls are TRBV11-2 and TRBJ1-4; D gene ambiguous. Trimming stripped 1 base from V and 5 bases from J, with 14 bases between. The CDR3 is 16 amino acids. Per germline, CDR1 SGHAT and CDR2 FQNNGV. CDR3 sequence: CASSLVPAKRNEKLFF. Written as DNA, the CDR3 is TGTGCCAGCAGCTTAGTTCCTGCCAAGCGAAATGAAAAACTGTTTTTT.

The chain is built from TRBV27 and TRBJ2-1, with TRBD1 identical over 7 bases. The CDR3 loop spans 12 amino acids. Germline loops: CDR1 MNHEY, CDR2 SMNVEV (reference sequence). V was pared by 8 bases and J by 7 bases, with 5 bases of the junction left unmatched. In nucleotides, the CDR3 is TGTGCCAGCTGGGGACAGCCTAATGAGCAGTTCTTC. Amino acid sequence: CASWGQPNEQFF.

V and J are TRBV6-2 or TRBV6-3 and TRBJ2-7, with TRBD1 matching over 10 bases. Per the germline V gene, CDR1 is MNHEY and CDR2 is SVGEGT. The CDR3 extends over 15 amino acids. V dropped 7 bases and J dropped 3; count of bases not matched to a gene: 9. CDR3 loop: CASTRDRGPSYEQYF. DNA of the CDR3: TGTGCCAGCACCCGGGACAGGGGCCCTAGCTACGAGCAGTACTTC.

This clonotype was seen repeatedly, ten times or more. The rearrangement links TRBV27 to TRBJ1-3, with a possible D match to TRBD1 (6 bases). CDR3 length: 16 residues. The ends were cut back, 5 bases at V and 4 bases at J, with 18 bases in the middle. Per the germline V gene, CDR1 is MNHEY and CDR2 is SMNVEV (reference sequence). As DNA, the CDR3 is TGTGCCAGCAGTACCATTAAGGAGGGGGAAGGAAACACCATATATTTT. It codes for CASSTIKEGEGNTIYF.

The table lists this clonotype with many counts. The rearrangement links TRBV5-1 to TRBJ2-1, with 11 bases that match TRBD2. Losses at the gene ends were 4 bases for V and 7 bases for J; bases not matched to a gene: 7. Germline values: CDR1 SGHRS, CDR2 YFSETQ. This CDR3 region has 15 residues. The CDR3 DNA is TGCGCCAGCAGCGGTAGCGGGGGGGCTGCGAATGAGCAGTTCTTC. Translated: CASSGSGGAANEQFF.

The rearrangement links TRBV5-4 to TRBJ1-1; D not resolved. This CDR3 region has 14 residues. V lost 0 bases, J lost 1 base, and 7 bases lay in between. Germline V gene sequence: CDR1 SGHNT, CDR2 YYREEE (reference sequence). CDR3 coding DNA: TGTGCCAGCAGCTTGGGTACCCAGAACACTGAAGCTTTCTTT. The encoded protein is CASSLGTQNTEAFF.

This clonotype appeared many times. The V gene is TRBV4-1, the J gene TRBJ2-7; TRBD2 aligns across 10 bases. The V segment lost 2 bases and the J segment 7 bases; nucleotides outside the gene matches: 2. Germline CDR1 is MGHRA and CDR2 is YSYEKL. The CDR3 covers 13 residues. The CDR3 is CASSQPAGGEQYF. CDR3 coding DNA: TGCGCCAGCAGCCAACCAGCGGGAGGGGAGCAGTACTTC.